This T cell receptor beta chain was identified during a study of blood T cell repertoires in COVID-19. Whole-study context: Whether acute or convalescent, the COVID-19 samples came from the United States, Italy and Spain. PBMCs, B-cell-depleted T cells, or T cells provided the cDNA or gDNA that made up the material.

Authors' methods: Amplification of reference gene primers was used by the study to estimate nucleated cell counts. Sequencing was performed with immunoSEQ multiplex PCR; in TCRdb, only in-frame clones are kept and a portion is missing. For V, J and clone size, that table is used; D and trimming come from the DNA. Of 150,000 to 200,000 clones in the sample, 70% to 90% were seen once. Germline V gene lookup returns CDR1 KGHSH and CDR2 LQKENI. The CDR3 is made up of 14 amino acids. The V end was cut by 2 bases, the J end by 6 bases, with 11 bases between. The TCR sequence derives from a woman older than 75 in a cohort sampled during active or convalescent COVID-19. This rearrangement joins TRBV18 to TRBJ1-5; no clear D. Sequenced sample: peripheral blood. CDR3 amino acids: CASSPGLRGQPQHF. The CDR3 DNA is TGTGCCAGCTCACCAGGACTACGGGGTCAGCCCCAGCATTTT.